This TCR beta chain comes out of a study of T cells after yellow fever vaccination. Study-level information: The SMART-Seq v4 Ultra Low Input method served to prepare the low-cell-number fractions.

Germline lookup yields CDR1 SGHNT and CDR2 YYREEE (reference sequence). V was pared by 2 bases and J by 5 bases, with 7 bases between. CDR3 length: 13 residues. Synthesis of TCR cDNA relied on 5'RACE template switching, which attached a universal primer site and UMIs. Each CDR3 protein is one row after TCRdb ran MiXCR on the 5' RACE reads. The sample includes tens of thousands of distinct CDR3 sequences, approximately 4.5% of them seen just once. General observations from the study: Most clones from primary vaccination were detected again post-booster (96% CD4, 88% CD8). The sorted memory subsets sampled on day 0 contained almost no detectable vaccine-responding clonotypes.

The chain has TRBV5-4 and TRBJ1-4, with D possibly being TRBD1 (5 bases). The source of this sequence is a man aged 18-30 years who received the YFV17D yellow fever vaccine. The sample here was PBMCs, either bulk or a sorted T-cell subset (CD4+, CD8+, memory, or dextramer-sorted; not recorded which), taken on the day of the yellow fever booster vaccination. CDR3 sequence reads: CASSFWGNEKLFF. DNA for the CDR3: TGTGCCAGCAGCTTTTGGGGCAATGAAAAACTGTTTTTT.